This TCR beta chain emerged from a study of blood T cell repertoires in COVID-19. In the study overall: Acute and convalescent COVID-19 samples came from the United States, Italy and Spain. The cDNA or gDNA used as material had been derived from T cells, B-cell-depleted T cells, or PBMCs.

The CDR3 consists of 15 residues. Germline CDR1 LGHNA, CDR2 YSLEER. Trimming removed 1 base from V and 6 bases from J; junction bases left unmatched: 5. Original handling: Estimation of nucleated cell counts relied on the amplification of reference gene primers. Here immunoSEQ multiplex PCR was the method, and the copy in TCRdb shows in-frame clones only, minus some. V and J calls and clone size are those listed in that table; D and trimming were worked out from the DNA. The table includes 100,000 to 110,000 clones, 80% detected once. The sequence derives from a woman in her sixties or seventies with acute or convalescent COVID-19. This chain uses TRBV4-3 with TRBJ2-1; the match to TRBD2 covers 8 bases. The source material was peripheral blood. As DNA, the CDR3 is TGCGCCAGCAGCCAAGGGCCGACTAGCGTCAATGAGCAGTTCTTC. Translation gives CASSQGPTSVNEQFF.